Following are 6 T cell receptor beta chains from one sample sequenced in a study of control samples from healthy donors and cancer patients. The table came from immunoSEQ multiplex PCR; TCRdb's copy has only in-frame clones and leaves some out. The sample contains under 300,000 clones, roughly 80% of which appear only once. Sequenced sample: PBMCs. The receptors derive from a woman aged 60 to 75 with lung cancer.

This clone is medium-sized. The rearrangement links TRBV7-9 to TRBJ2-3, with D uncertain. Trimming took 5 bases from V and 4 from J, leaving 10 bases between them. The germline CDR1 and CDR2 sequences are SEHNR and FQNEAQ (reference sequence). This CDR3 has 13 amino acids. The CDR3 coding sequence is TGTGCCAGCAGCGAGAGTGGTGCAGATACGCAGTATTTT. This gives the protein CASSESGADTQYF. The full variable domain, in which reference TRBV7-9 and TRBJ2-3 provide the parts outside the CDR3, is DTGVSQNPRHKITKRGQNVTFRCDPISEHNRLYWYRQTLGQGPEFLTYFQNEAQLEKSRLLSDRFSAERPKGSFSTLEIQRTEQGDSAMYLCASSESGADTQYFGPGTRLTVL.

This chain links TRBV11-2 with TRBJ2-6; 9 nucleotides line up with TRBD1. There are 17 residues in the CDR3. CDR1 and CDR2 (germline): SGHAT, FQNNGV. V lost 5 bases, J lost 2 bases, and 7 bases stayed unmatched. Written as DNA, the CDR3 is TGTGCCAGCAGCCCCGGGACAGGGAGGCCTGGGGCCAACGTCCTGACTTTC. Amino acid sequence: CASSPGTGRPGANVLTF. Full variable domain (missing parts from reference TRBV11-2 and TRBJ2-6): EAGVAQSPRYKIIEKRQSVAFWCNPISGHATLYWYQQILGQGPKLLIQFQNNGVVDDSQLPKDRFSAERLKGVDSTLKIQPAKLEDSAVYLCASSPGTGRPGANVLTFGAGSRLTVL.

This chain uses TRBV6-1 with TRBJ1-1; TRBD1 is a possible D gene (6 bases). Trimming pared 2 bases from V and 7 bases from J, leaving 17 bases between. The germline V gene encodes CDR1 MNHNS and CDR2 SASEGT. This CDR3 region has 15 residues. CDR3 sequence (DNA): TGTGCCAGCAGTGAAAGGGGACACCTCCTCGGTGAAGCTTTCTTT. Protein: CASSERGHLLGEAFF.

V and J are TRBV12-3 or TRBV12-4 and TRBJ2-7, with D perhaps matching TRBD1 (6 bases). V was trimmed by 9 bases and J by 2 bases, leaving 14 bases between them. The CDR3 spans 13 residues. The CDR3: CASTLTGPYEQYF. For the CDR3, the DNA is TGTGCCAGTACCTTGACAGGTCCCTACGAGCAGTACTTC.

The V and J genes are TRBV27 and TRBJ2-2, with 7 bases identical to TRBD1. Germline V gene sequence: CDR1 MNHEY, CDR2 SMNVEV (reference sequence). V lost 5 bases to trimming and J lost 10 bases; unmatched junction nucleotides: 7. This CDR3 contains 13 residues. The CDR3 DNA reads TGTGCCAGCAGTACGACAGGGTCGGTGGAGCTGTTTTTT. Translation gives CASSTTGSVELFF.

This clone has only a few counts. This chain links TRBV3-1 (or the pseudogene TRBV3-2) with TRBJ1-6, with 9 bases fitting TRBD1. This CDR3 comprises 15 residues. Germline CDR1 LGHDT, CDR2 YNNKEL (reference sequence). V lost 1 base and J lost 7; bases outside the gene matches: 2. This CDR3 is CASSQGGQGNSPLHF. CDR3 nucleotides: TGTGCCAGCAGCCAAGGGGGACAGGGAAATTCACCCCTCCACTTT.